The clone carrying this TCR beta chain was seen more than once but under ten times. This sample is part of a study of blood T cells in healthy people across ages. Donor samples were obtained from healthy Caucasian individuals from Russia, aged roughly 6 to 90. V was pared by 1 base and J by 7 bases, with 16 bases between. Looked up from germline, CDR1 is SGHVS and CDR2 is FQNEAQ. The CDR3 sequence is 15 residues long. The use of a sample-barcoded 5' primer and a J-beta primer mix characterized a second PCR of roughly 6 to 11 cycles. TCRdb used MiXCR to reprocess the 5' RACE reads, holding one entry per CDR3 protein. Here the sample spans hundreds of thousands of distinct CDR3 sequences, more than 40% being singletons.

This receptor was obtained from a man aged 55 to 70 in good health. The rearrangement links TRBV7-8 to TRBJ1-2, with D perhaps TRBD1 (5 bases). The sample taken for sequencing was blood. The CDR3 is CASSLGGLGVTGYTF. The CDR3 DNA reads as TGTGCCAGCAGCTTAGGTGGTTTGGGGGTGACTGGCTACACCTTC.